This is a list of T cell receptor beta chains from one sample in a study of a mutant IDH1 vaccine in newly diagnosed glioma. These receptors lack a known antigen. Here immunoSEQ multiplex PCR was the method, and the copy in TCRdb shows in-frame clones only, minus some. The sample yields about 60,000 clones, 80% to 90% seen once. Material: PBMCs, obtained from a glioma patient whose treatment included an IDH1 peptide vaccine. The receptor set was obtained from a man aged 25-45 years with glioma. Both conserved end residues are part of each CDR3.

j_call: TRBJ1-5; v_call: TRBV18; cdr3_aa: CASSPPWGGGNQPQHF
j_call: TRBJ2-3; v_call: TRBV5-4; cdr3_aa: CASSQGDTQYF
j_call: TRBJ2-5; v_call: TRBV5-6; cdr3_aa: CASSLRVAGAPYQETQYF
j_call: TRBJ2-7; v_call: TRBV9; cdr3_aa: CASSVGTDTYEQYF
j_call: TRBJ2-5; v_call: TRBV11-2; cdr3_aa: CASSFGSVETQYF
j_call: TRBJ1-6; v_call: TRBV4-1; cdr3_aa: CASSQGQGDPGYNSPLHF
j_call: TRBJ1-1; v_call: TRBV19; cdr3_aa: CASSPGTVNTEAFF
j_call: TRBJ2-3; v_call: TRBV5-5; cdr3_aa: CASSDRTGTDTQYF
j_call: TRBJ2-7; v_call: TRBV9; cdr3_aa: CASSVGAPVPPYEQYF
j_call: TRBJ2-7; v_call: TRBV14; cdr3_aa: CASSQAGTLSPYF
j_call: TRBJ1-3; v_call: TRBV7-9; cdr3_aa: CASSLATAWKGPGNTIYF
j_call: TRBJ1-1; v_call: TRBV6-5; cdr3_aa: CASSYSSGGTEAFF
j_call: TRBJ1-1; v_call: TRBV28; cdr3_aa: CASSFFPFRDTEAFF
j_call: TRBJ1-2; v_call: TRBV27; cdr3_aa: CASSWGGNYGYTF
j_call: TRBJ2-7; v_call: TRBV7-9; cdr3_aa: CASSSSERRGMTYEQYF
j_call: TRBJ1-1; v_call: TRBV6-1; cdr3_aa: CASSNRENTEAFF
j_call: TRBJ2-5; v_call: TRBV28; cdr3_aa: CASSLEAGTVLQETQYF
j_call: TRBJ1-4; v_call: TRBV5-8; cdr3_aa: CASSPGGTANEKLFF
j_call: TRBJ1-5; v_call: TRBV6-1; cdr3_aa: CATTKVNQPQHF
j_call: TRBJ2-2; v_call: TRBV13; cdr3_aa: CASSLGRGYTGELFF
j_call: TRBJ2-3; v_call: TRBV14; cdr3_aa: CASSQDKRQSSTDTQYF
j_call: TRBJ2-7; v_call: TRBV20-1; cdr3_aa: CSARKDYEQYF
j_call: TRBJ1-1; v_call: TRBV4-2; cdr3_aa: CASSQHPTSGGRTEAFF
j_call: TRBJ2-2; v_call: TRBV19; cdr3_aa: CASSIGRNTGELFF
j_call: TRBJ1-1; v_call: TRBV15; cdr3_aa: CATSRRQGNTEAFF
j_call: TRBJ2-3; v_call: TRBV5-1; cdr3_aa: CASLSGGAKDTQYF
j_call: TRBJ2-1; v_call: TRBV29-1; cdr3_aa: CSVESTRGVSGNEQFF
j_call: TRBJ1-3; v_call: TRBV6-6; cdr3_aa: CATRWTRGGNTIYF
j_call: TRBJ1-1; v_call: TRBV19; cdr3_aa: CASLLMTGGNTEAFF
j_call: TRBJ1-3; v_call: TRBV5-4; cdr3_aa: CASSWGTGRKNTIYF
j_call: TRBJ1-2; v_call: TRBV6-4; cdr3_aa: CASSDSYRDMGYTF
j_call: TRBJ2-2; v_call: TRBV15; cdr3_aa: CATSRDGDTGELFF
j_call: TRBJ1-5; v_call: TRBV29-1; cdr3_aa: CSVAGGLNQPQHF
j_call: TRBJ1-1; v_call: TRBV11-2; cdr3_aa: CASSLADGGTEAFF
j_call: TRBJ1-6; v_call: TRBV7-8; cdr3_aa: CASSLRTGAGRPLHF
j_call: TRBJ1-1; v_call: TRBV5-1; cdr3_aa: CASSALMQGVNTEAFF
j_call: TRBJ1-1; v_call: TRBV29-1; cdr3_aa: CSVGVRMNTEAFF
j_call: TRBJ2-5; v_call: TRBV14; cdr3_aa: CASSQVRMLQETQYF